Below, 28 T cell receptor beta chains from the same sample are listed, as sequenced in a study of early T cells in non-severe SARS-CoV-2 infection (dated by TCRdb to 2020 to 2022). Receptor amplification or capture employed 5' RACE. Sequencing was performed on a NextSeq 500. The public reads were reanalyzed by TCRdb: fastp trimming at Q25, MiXCR alignment, in-frame beta chains only. When rows share a CDR3 protein, they turn into one entry using the most common DNA and genes. The sample data list some 34,000 distinct CDR3 sequences, and 4.5% to 5% of these were observed just once. Roughly 7.7% of the sample rests with the top ten. Input material: whole blood. These receptors were taken from an adult who was a healthcare worker with PCR-confirmed SARS-CoV-2 infection or an uninfected control (not recorded which).

At least ten counts were recorded for this clonotype. The chain carries TRBV18 and TRBJ2-4; 8 positions agree with TRBD1. The V segment lost 3 bases and the J segment 2 bases; nucleotides outside the gene matches: 3. The germline V gene has CDR1 KGHSH and CDR2 LQKENI. The CDR3 runs 15 residues. The CDR3 sequence: CASSPGQGSKNIQYF. CDR3 sequence (DNA): TGTGCCAGCTCACCCGGACAGGGATCCAAAAACATTCAGTACTTC.

This clonotype was counted many times. The genes are TRBV28 and TRBJ2-7, with a tentative D call TRBD1 (5 bases). The V and J ends lost 2 bases and 2 bases respectively, with 10 bases between them. Germline V gives CDR1 MDHEN, CDR2 SYDVKM. This CDR3 is 14 amino acids long. CDR3 coding DNA: TGTGCCAGCAGTTTAACACAGGCCGCCTACGAGCAGTACTTC. This encodes CASSLTQAAYEQYF.

This clonotype was seen ten or more times. The chain is built from TRBV28 and TRBJ2-7; 7 nucleotides align to TRBD1. CDR1 is MDHEN, CDR2 SYDVKM, per germline. With V trimmed by 5 bases and J by 2 bases, 9 bases remained unmatched. The CDR3 consists of 15 residues. CDR3 nucleotides: TGTGCCAGCAGTGCACAGGGGCTAACAACCTACGAGCAGTACTTC. It is translated as CASSAQGLTTYEQYF.

There are many counts of this clonotype. The chain is built from TRBV20-1 and TRBJ2-7; D gene uncertain. The germline gives CDR1 DFQATT, CDR2 SNEGSKA (reference sequence). V was trimmed by 0 bases and J by 2 bases, leaving 17 bases between them. The CDR3 sequence is 16 residues long. The CDR3 sequence: CSARDVVRAGTYEQYF. DNA for the CDR3: TGCAGTGCTAGAGATGTTGTTCGGGCAGGAACCTACGAGCAGTACTTC.

This clonotype was observed many times. This chain links TRBV7-6 with TRBJ2-7; tentatively, D is TRBD2 (6 bases). V was trimmed by 3 bases and J by 2 bases, leaving 8 bases between them. There are 13 residues in the CDR3. CDR1 is SGHVS, CDR2 FNYEAQ, per germline. CDR3 residues: CASSLGEAYEQYF. Written as DNA, the CDR3 is TGTGCCAGCAGCTTGGGGGAGGCCTACGAGCAGTACTTC.

This clonotype is termed medium-sized. This chain links TRBV7-8 with TRBJ2-2, with D unresolved. V was shortened by 8 bases and J by 1 base, with 8 bases between the two germline ends. Germline V gene sequence: CDR1 SGHVS, CDR2 FQNEAQ. The CDR3 is made up of 13 amino acids. This chain's CDR3 is CASCNGNTGELFF. DNA for the CDR3: TGTGCCAGCTGTAATGGGAACACCGGGGAGCTGTTTTTT.

This clonotype occurred many times. This chain joins TRBV20-1 and TRBJ2-7, with D hard to call. Germline V gene lookup returns CDR1 DFQATT and CDR2 SNEGSKA (reference sequence). Between the trimmed V and J ends, which lost 4 bases and 4 bases, there was a span of 11 bases. CDR3 length: 12 amino acids. CDR3 coding DNA: TGCAGTGCTAAAACCCAGGAATACGAGCAGTACTTC. Its translation is CSAKTQEYEQYF.

This clonotype appeared many times. The chain is built from TRBV7-6 and TRBJ1-6; D is unresolved. CDR1 is SGHVS and CDR2 is FNYEAQ in the germline V gene. The V gene lost 6 bases and the J gene lost 7 bases, with 16 bases spanning the gap. CDR3 length: 15 residues. CDR3 region: CASRSFTEINSPLHF. The CDR3 bases are TGTGCCAGCAGATCCTTTACCGAGATCAATTCACCCCTCCACTTT. Complete variable domain (other parts from reference TRBV7-6 and TRBJ1-6): GAGVSQSPRYKVTKRGQDVALRCDPISGHVSLYWYRQALGQGPEFLTYFNYEAQQDKSGLPNDRFSAERPEGSISTLTIQRTEQRDSAMYRCASRSFTEINSPLHFGNGTRLTVT.

This clonotype was seen at least ten times. The chain combines TRBV6-5 with TRBJ1-5, with a weak D call TRBD1 (6 bases). This CDR3 spans 13 amino acids. Per germline, CDR1 MNHEY and CDR2 SVGAGI. The V gene lost 6 bases and the J gene lost 11 bases, with 17 bases spanning the gap. The CDR3 bases are TGTGCCAGCAGGCTACGTGGGCAGGGGACCCAGCATTTT. Protein product: CASRLRGQGTQHF.

Ten or more counts support this clonotype. This chain connects TRBV7-2 to TRBJ2-2; D possibly corresponds to TRBD2 (6 bases). The germline V gene encodes CDR1 SGHTA and CDR2 FQGNSA. V was clipped by 6 bases and J by 2 bases, with 13 bases between them. CDR3 length: 15 residues. This CDR3 is CASRSGTPNTGELFF. In DNA, the CDR3 is TGTGCCAGCAGATCCGGGACTCCAAACACCGGGGAGCTGTTTTTT. Full variable domain (rest looked up from reference TRBV7-2 and TRBJ2-2): GAGVSQSPSNKVTEKGKDVELRCDPISGHTALYWYRQSLGQGLEFLIYFQGNSAPDKSGLPSDRFSAERTGGSVSTLTIQRTQQEDSAVYLCASRSGTPNTGELFFGEGSRLTVL.

This clonotype was seen repeatedly, ten times or more. The rearrangement joins TRBV21-1 to TRBJ2-1. TRBV21-1 is termed a pseudogene. CDR3 length equals 12 residues. CDR3 loop: CASSKADEEQFF. DNA of the CDR3: TGTGCCAGCAGCAAGGCGGACGAAGAGCAGTTCTTC.

This clonotype has ten or more counts. This chain connects TRBV19 to TRBJ1-5; no firm D call. CDR3 length equals 18 residues. V was shortened by 7 bases and J by 4 bases, with 26 bases between the two germline ends. In germline, CDR1 is LNHDA, CDR2 SQIVND (reference sequence). Written as DNA, the CDR3 is TGTGCCAGTACCCCACTGGTGGTCAGACCAAGGACTAATCAGCCCCAGCATTTT. This translates into CASTPLVVRPRTNQPQHF.

This clonotype occurred many times. The rearrangement joins TRBV6-5 to TRBJ2-2, with 8 bases aligning to TRBD1. This CDR3 spans 14 amino acids. Germline CDR1 is MNHEY and CDR2 is SVGAGI. V dropped 6 bases and J dropped 4; count of bases not matched to a gene: 4. The CDR3 bases are TGTGCCAGCAGAATCACAGGGGGCACCGGGGAGCTGTTTTTT. It codes for CASRITGGTGELFF.

In this sample, this clonotype turned up a few times. This sequence joins TRBV18 and TRBJ2-5; 12 nucleotides align to TRBD2. The CDR3 is made up of 16 amino acids. After removal of 3 bases from V and 4 bases from J, the junction contained 6 bases not matched to a gene. Germline V gene data show CDR1 as KGHSH and CDR2 as LQKENI. In DNA form, the CDR3 reads TGTGCCAGCTCACCCGGACTAGCGGGGAGGGGAGAGACCCAGTACTTC. Its translation is CASSPGLAGRGETQYF.

The chain links TRBV12-3 or TRBV12-4 to TRBJ1-3, with D maybe TRBD1 (6 bases). V was cut by 6 bases and J by 0 bases, with 18 bases left in between. The CDR3 runs to 17 residues. The CDR3 bases are TGTGCCAGCAGCTATGCCCGAGGAGGGGGCTCTGGAAACACCATATATTTT. Encoded protein: CASSYARGGGSGNTIYF.

This clonotype was observed at least ten times. The chain is built from TRBV12-3 or TRBV12-4 and TRBJ1-5, with 8 bases lining up with TRBD1. V shed 6 bases and J 0 bases; nucleotides not matched to a gene: 7. The CDR3 length is 16 residues. The CDR3 sequence is CASSPRDRSSNQPQHF. CDR3 nucleotide sequence: TGTGCCAGCAGCCCGAGGGACAGGTCTAGCAATCAGCCCCAGCATTTT.

At least ten counts were recorded for this clonotype. V usage is TRBV7-2 and J usage is TRBJ1-2; 9 bases line up with TRBD1. The CDR3 extends over 14 amino acids. The germline gives CDR1 SGHTA, CDR2 FQGNSA. The junction had 8 bases not matched to a gene; V was cut back by 4 bases and J by 8 bases. The CDR3 loop reads CASSSLGQGGGYTF. CDR3 DNA: TGTGCCAGCAGCTCATTGGGACAGGGAGGCGGCTACACCTTC.

Ten or more counts support this clonotype. The rearrangement joins TRBV20-1 to TRBJ2-7; TRBD1 agrees at 9 bases. Germline values: CDR1 DFQATT, CDR2 SNEGSKA (reference sequence). Trimming took 6 bases from V and 4 from J; bases not matched to a gene: 4. The CDR3 covers 12 residues. CDR3 sequence reads: CSAGQGRYEQYF. The CDR3 DNA is TGCAGTGCCGGACAGGGGAGGTACGAGCAGTACTTC.

This clonotype has just a few counts. The chain carries TRBV30 and TRBJ1-5; a weak D match, TRBD1 (6 bases). The CDR3 contains 13 residues. Trimming removed 0 bases from V and 4 bases from J, with 7 bases in between. CDR1 and CDR2 (germline): GTSNPN, SVGIG (reference sequence). The chain's CDR3 is CAWSVDRNQPQHF. In DNA form, the CDR3 reads TGTGCCTGGAGTGTGGACAGAAATCAGCCCCAGCATTTT.

This clonotype occurred a few times. The chain has TRBV7-9 and TRBJ2-2; D gene ambiguous. Germline loops: CDR1 SEHNR, CDR2 FQNEAQ (reference sequence). CDR3 size: 15 residues. V lost 3 bases to trimming and J lost 7 bases, with 15 bases between them. The CDR3 DNA follows: TGTGCCAGCAGCTTTGTCCCTCTAGAGAACGGGGAGCTGTTTTTT. It encodes CASSFVPLENGELFF.

This clonotype has just a few counts. The chain uses TRBV11-2 and TRBJ2-3; unclear D gene. This CDR3 is built from 12 residues. V lost 5 bases, J lost 2 bases, and 5 bases lay in between. Germline CDR1 is SGHAT and CDR2 is FQNNGV. DNA of the CDR3: TGTGCCAGCAGCCGGATCACAGATACGCAGTATTTT. Translated, it gives CASSRITDTQYF. Based on the CDR3 plus reference TRBV11-2 and TRBJ2-3, the full variable domain is EAGVAQSPRYKIIEKRQSVAFWCNPISGHATLYWYQQILGQGPKLLIQFQNNGVVDDSQLPKDRFSAERLKGVDSTLKIQPAKLEDSAVYLCASSRITDTQYFGPGTRLTVL.

This clonotype has at least ten counts. This chain joins TRBV20-1 and TRBJ2-5; 10 bases map to TRBD1. From germline, CDR1 is DFQATT and CDR2 SNEGSKA (reference sequence). Trimming removed 2 bases from V and 3 bases from J; junction bases left unmatched: 6. The CDR3 extends over 15 amino acids. Written as DNA, the CDR3 is TGCAGTGCTAGACAACCCGGGACAGGGGAAGAGACCCAGTACTTC. It is translated as CSARQPGTGEETQYF.

Only a few counts were recorded for this clonotype. This CDR3 reads CASSFGGGYEQYF. The CDR3 nucleotides are TGCGCCAGCAGCTTTGGAGGGGGCTACGAGCAGTACTTC. The chain has TRBV5-1 and TRBJ2-7, with D perhaps given as TRBD1 or TRBD2 (6 bases each). This CDR3 region has 13 residues. The germline V gene encodes CDR1 SGHRS and CDR2 YFSETQ. V lost 2 bases to trimming and J lost 3 bases, with 9 bases between them.

On this clonotype: A much bigger clone sits one base away, suggesting this may be a read error. This rearrangement joins TRBV7-9 to TRBJ1-6; 8 nucleotides line up with TRBD1. The germline gives CDR1 SEHNR, CDR2 FQNEAQ (reference sequence). The ends lost 5 bases at V and 7 bases at J; junction bases unmatched: 7. The CDR3 contains 15 residues. CDR3 in DNA: TGTGCCAGCAGCACGAGACAGGGGACAAATTCACCCCTCCACTTT. It translates to CASSTRQGTNSPLHF.

This clonotype was detected only a few times. The chain employs TRBV7-6 and TRBJ2-7; 8 bases align to TRBD1. The trim removed 5 bases at V and 6 bases at J, leaving 6 bases unmatched. Germline-derived CDR1 and CDR2 are SGHVS and FNYEAQ. The CDR3 contains 13 residues. The CDR3 sequence is CASSQGTGGEQYF. The CDR3 bases are TGTGCCAGCAGCCAAGGGACAGGTGGCGAGCAGTACTTC.

Many counts were recorded for this clonotype. The chain has TRBV9 and TRBJ2-3; 8 positions agree with TRBD2. V gave up 2 bases and J gave up 5 bases; unmatched junction bases: 7. CDR3 length equals 15 residues. Germline V CDR1 and CDR2: SGDLS, YYNGEE. The DNA for the CDR3 is TGTGCCAGCAGCGTTCGGGGGGGCCTGGGAGATACGCAGTATTTT. Translated, it gives CASSVRGGLGDTQYF.

At least ten counts were recorded for this clonotype. The gene calls are TRBV12-3 or TRBV12-4 and TRBJ1-2; D is ambiguous. Trimming removed 2 bases at V and 8 bases at J, with 12 bases between. The CDR3 spans 13 residues. The CDR3 region has the DNA TGTGCCAGCAGTTTACAGGTCCTCGGGGGCTACACCTTC. Its translation is CASSLQVLGGYTF.

There are many counts of this clonotype. This chain joins TRBV6-6 and TRBJ2-5, with 7 bases that match TRBD2. Germline V gene sequence: CDR1 MNHNY, CDR2 SVGAGI (reference sequence). The CDR3 has 14 amino acids. Trimming took 0 bases from V and 9 from J; bases not matched to a gene: 7. The CDR3 DNA is TGTGCCAGCAGTTACTCGCTAGCGGCCGGGGCCCAGTACTTC. Translating it yields CASSYSLAAGAQYF.